Each of the 31 T cell receptor beta chains below was sequenced from the same sample in a study of T cells in Graves' hyperthyroidism and ophthalmopathy. RNA transcripts gave rise to amplified TCR beta CDR3 regions. A set of HTBI primers served as the primers for a first-round RT-PCR of the TCR CDR3. TCRdb used MiXCR to reprocess the multiplex PCR reads, holding one entry per CDR3 protein. This sample has about 640,000 distinct CDR3 sequences, with roughly 15% found just once. The sequencing sample was made of blood. The receptors originated from a woman aged 45 to 65 with Graves' ophthalmopathy.

A remark on this clonotype: This may arise from a read error, as a much more abundant clone is one base away. V gene TRBV5-1 combines with J gene TRBJ2-1; TRBD2 matches at 10 bases. CDR3 size: 16 residues. Germline assignment: CDR1 SGHRS and CDR2 YFSETQ. V lost 7 bases and J lost 5; bases outside the gene matches: 12. The CDR3 nucleotides are TGCGCCAGCCCCCACCCTAGCGGGAGTTCGAACAATGAGCAGTTCTTC. This encodes CASPHPSGSSNNEQFF. Full variable domain (remainder filled in from reference TRBV5-1 and TRBJ2-1): KAGVTQTPRYLIKTRGQQVTLSCSPISGHRSVSWYQQTPGQGLQFLFEYFSETQRNKGNFPGRFSGRQFSNSRSEMNVSTLELGDSALYLCASPHPSGSSNNEQFFGPGTRLTVL.

This clonotype occurred many times. J is TRBJ2-7 and V is TRBV28; the D call may be TRBD1 or TRBD2 (7 bases each). Germline lookup yields CDR1 MDHEN and CDR2 SYDVKM. V lost 5 bases to trimming and J lost 1 base, with 18 bases between them. The CDR3 covers 16 residues. CDR3 DNA sequence: TGTGCCAGCAGTCCCCGTCGCAGGGGGGGTTCCTACGAGCAGTACTTC. Translated: CASSPRRRGGSYEQYF. The complete variable domain, with remaining parts taken from reference TRBV28 and TRBJ2-7, reads DVKVTQSSRYLVKRTGEKVFLECVQDMDHENMFWYRQDPGLGLRLIYFSYDVKMKEKGDIPEGYSVSREKKERFSLILESASTNQTSMYLCASSPRRRGGSYEQYFGPGTRLTVT.

The rearrangement joins TRBV28 to TRBJ1-4, with D unresolved. In germline, CDR1 is MDHEN, CDR2 SYDVKM. The V gene lost 2 bases and the J gene lost 0 bases, with 13 bases spanning the gap. The CDR3 is 17 amino acids. The CDR3 DNA follows: TGTGCCAGCAGTTTAGATAGGACCTTATCAACTAATGAAAAACTGTTTTTT. Protein: CASSLDRTLSTNEKLFF.

This clonotype was counted ten times or more. V and J are TRBV27 and TRBJ2-3, with 11 bases aligning to TRBD2. CDR3 size: 18 residues. V lost 5 bases to trimming and J lost 3 bases; unmatched junction nucleotides: 13. CDR1 MNHEY and CDR2 SMNVEV come from the germline V gene (reference sequence). CDR3 in DNA: TGTGCCAGCAGTCCCCAGGGCGCTAGCGGGAGGTTTACAGATACGCAGTATTTT. This gives the protein CASSPQGASGRFTDTQYF.

To note about this clonotype: A single base separates this from a much larger clone, so it may be a read error. The V call is TRBV20-1, the J call TRBJ1-1; D remains ambiguous. V was cut by 7 bases and J by 4 bases, with 16 bases left in between. In germline, CDR1 is DFQATT, CDR2 SNEGSKA (reference sequence). CDR3 length equals 13 residues. The CDR3 spells CSGLEQTSTEAFF. CDR3 coding DNA: TGCAGTGGACTTGAACAGACCAGCACTGAAGCTTTCTTT.

The V and J genes are TRBV5-5 and TRBJ1-5; D is undetermined. The CDR3 contains 13 residues. The germline V and J ends were trimmed by 2 bases and 4 bases, with 7 bases remaining between them. CDR1 is SGHKS and CDR2 is YYEKEE in the germline V gene (reference sequence). The CDR3 here is CASSFVGNQPQHF. The CDR3 DNA reads as TGTGCCAGCAGCTTTGTCGGGAATCAGCCCCAGCATTTT.

This clonotype was detected once. The chain employs TRBV10-3 and TRBJ2-5; maybe TRBD1 (6 bases). Germline CDR1 is ENHRY and CDR2 is SYGVKD. The CDR3 spans 13 residues. Trimming shortened V by 3 bases and J by 13 bases, and 18 bases separated the two germline ends. The CDR3 spells CAISDRETQGRYF. CDR3 in DNA: TGTGCCATCAGTGACCGTGAGACACAGGGTCGGTACTTC.

The chain carries TRBV7-3 and TRBJ2-1, with TRBD2 identical over 12 bases. Germline trimming cut 2 bases from V and 7 bases from J; bases unmatched to any gene: 15. CDR1 SGHTA and CDR2 FQGTGA come from the germline V gene. The CDR3 totals 19 residues. The CDR3 spells CASSLRGLAGGPGLNEQFF. DNA of the CDR3: TGTGCCAGCAGCTTACGGGGTCTAGCGGGAGGGCCGGGTTTAAATGAGCAGTTCTTC.

Ten or more counts support this clonotype. This rearrangement joins TRBV12-3 or TRBV12-4 to TRBJ2-1, with TRBD2 identical over 14 bases. V trimming: 6 bases; J trimming: 2 bases; junction bases outside the gene matches: 12. This CDR3 has 19 residues. The CDR3 DNA follows: TGTGCCAGCAGCGCCGTCCCGGGACTAGCGGGAGTTGCCTACAATGAGCAGTTCTTC. This codes for CASSAVPGLAGVAYNEQFF.

This clonotype came up many times. The V and J genes are TRBV11-2 and TRBJ2-5; TRBD1 might be the D (7 bases). The germline V gene has CDR1 SGHAT and CDR2 FQNNGV. Trimming stripped 2 bases from V and 5 bases from J, with 12 bases between. The CDR3 length is 14 residues. The CDR3 loop reads CASSLSAGGETQYF. DNA for the CDR3: TGTGCCAGCAGCTTATCTGCAGGGGGGGAGACCCAGTACTTC.

This clonotype was seen a handful of times. The chain has TRBV19 and TRBJ1-1; D gene unclear. The CDR3 sequence is 15 residues long. Per the germline V gene, CDR1 is LNHDA and CDR2 is SQIVND (reference sequence). Trimming took off 0 bases at V and 1 base at J, with 9 bases between the two ends. This chain's CDR3 is CASSIEPARNTEAFF. For the CDR3, the DNA is TGTGCCAGTAGTATAGAGCCCGCCAGGAACACTGAAGCTTTCTTT.

This clonotype was seen a few times. V usage is TRBV3-1 and J usage is TRBJ1-1; D gene ambiguous. Germline-derived CDR1 and CDR2 are LGHDT and YNNKEL (reference sequence). The CDR3 is made up of 13 amino acids. V lost 0 bases and J lost 14, with 16 bases in between. The CDR3, as DNA: TGTGCCAGCAGCCAAGAACTTCGGACCTCGCTCTTCTTT. Its protein product is CASSQELRTSLFF.

The V and J genes are TRBV29-1 and TRBJ1-1; D may be TRBD1 (6 bases). Germline V gene sequence: CDR1 SQVTM, CDR2 ANQGSEA. CDR3 length: 13 residues. CDR3 nucleotides: TGCAGTACCTCGACAGGCGGAGGAACTGAAGCTTTCTTT. Protein: CSTSTGGGTEAFF.

This clonotype occurred many times. This chain uses TRBV5-1 with TRBJ1-1; 7 bases are a match to TRBD1. Germline V gene data show CDR1 as SGHRS and CDR2 as YFSETQ. The V and J ends lost 3 bases and 1 base, in that order; junction bases with no gene match: 3. The CDR3 covers 14 residues. CDR3 bases: TGCGCCAGCAGCTACGACAGGGAGAACACTGAAGCTTTCTTT. This codes for CASSYDRENTEAFF.

Details on this clonotype: This may be a read error: a much more frequent sequence differs by one nucleotide. The final CDR3 position lacks the conserved phenylalanine or tryptophan, pointing to a likely read error. The gene calls are TRBV10-3 and TRBJ1-2; 8 bases line up with TRBD1. Germline V gene data show CDR1 as ENHRY and CDR2 as SYGVKD. The CDR3 spans 13 residues. The V and J ends lost 5 bases and 3 bases, in that order; junction bases with no gene match: 2. The CDR3 reads CAISSDRDYGYTL. CDR3 sequence (DNA): TGTGCCATCAGTTCGGACAGGGACTATGGCTACACCCTC.

This sequence joins TRBV28 and TRBJ2-1; no definite D call. Germline V gene lookup returns CDR1 MDHEN and CDR2 SYDVKM. The CDR3 has 16 amino acids. V was clipped by 6 bases and J by 0 bases, with 15 bases between them. CDR3: CASSETTESSYNEQFF. The CDR3, as DNA: TGTGCCAGCAGCGAAACGACGGAGAGCTCCTACAATGAGCAGTTCTTC.

There are many counts of this clonotype. The chain is built from TRBV5-1 and TRBJ2-1, with 8 bases matching TRBD2. CDR1 SGHRS and CDR2 YFSETQ come from the germline V gene. The ends lost 0 bases at V and 8 bases at J; junction bases unmatched: 4. This CDR3 has 14 amino acids. The DNA for the CDR3 is TGCGCCAGCAGCTTGGGACTAGCGAACTATGAGCAGTTCTTC. Translated: CASSLGLANYEQFF.

The chain couples TRBV29-1 to TRBJ1-2, with D tentatively TRBD1 (6 bases). The V end was cut by 8 bases, the J end by 2 bases, with 24 bases between. This CDR3 contains 16 residues. The V gene's germline CDR1 is SQVTM and CDR2 ANQGSEA. For the CDR3, the DNA is TGCAGCACCGTACGTGCAGGACAGAAAGGAAACTATGGCTACACCTTC. It specifies CSTVRAGQKGNYGYTF.

This clonotype was recorded at least ten times. The gene calls are TRBV2 and TRBJ2-7; no definite D call. V was pared by 2 bases and J by 0 bases, with 8 bases between. The V gene's germline CDR1 is SNHLY and CDR2 FYNNEI. The CDR3 consists of 14 residues. Here the CDR3 DNA reads TGTGCCAGCAGTGAACAGGCAAGCTCCTACGAGCAGTACTTC. It codes for CASSEQASSYEQYF.

The chain recombines TRBV28 with TRBJ2-3; 16 bases map to TRBD2. V gave up 1 base and J gave up 11 bases; unmatched junction bases: 9. The V gene's germline CDR1 is MDHEN and CDR2 SYDVKM. The CDR3 has 17 residues. This CDR3 is CASSLSGTSGRALGQYF. Written as DNA, the CDR3 is TGTGCCAGCAGTTTATCTGGGACTAGCGGGAGGGCCTTGGGGCAGTATTTT.

This clonotype has at least ten counts. The rearrangement links TRBV18 to TRBJ2-3; 9 bases agree with TRBD2. V gave up 0 bases and J gave up 4 bases; unmatched junction bases: 11. The CDR3 has 18 residues. Germline values: CDR1 KGHSH, CDR2 LQKENI. CDR3 DNA sequence: TGTGCCAGCTCACCACCCCGGTTTAGCGGGAGCCTCGCAGATACGCAGTATTTT. Residues: CASSPPRFSGSLADTQYF.

This clonotype appeared many times. This rearrangement joins TRBV11-3 to TRBJ2-2; TRBD2 aligns across 13 bases. Germline V CDR1 and CDR2: SGHNT, YENEEA. J lost 2 bases, V lost 5 bases, and 5 bases had no gene match. This CDR3 contains 17 residues. Written as DNA, the CDR3 is TGTGCCAGCAGCACAAGGACTAGCGGGAGTAACACCGGGGAGCTGTTTTTT. This translates into CASSTRTSGSNTGELFF.

This clonotype was counted between two and nine times. The chain has TRBV5-4 and TRBJ1-2, with 7 bases fitting TRBD1. The CDR3 spans 14 residues. Per germline, CDR1 SGHNT and CDR2 YYREEE (reference sequence). V shed 5 bases and J 4 bases; nucleotides not matched to a gene: 8. CDR3 sequence reads: CASRENRGVYGYTF. The CDR3 coding sequence is TGTGCCAGCAGAGAAAACAGGGGAGTCTATGGCTACACCTTC.

This clonotype was detected a few times. V gene TRBV14 combines with J gene TRBJ2-7; TRBD2 is a possible D gene (6 bases). Trimming took 4 bases from V and 4 from J, leaving 8 bases between them. CDR3 size: 12 residues. CDR1 is SGHDN, CDR2 FVKESK, per germline. Here the CDR3 reads CASSPAGYEQYF. CDR3 bases: TGTGCCAGCAGCCCCGCGGGGTACGAGCAGTACTTC.

This chain joins TRBV27 and TRBJ2-1; TRBD2 matches 7 bases. CDR1 is MNHEY, CDR2 SMNVEV, per germline (reference sequence). This CDR3 region has 15 residues. J lost 9 bases, V lost 0 bases, and 8 bases had no gene match. Written as DNA, the CDR3 is TGTGCCAGCAGTTTATCGGAAGGGAGGGTCGTTGAGCAGTTCTTC. Translation gives CASSLSEGRVVEQFF.

This clonotype was observed at least ten times. The rearrangement links TRBV30 to TRBJ2-2; D is ambiguous. Germline V CDR1 and CDR2: GTSNPN, SVGIG (reference sequence). This CDR3 spans 11 amino acids. Between the trimmed V and J ends, which lost 3 bases and 3 bases, there was a span of 2 bases. DNA of the CDR3: TGTGCCTGGAGCCACACCGGGGAGCTGTTTTTT. Its translation: CAWSHTGELFF.

This chain joins TRBV9 and TRBJ2-1, with a weak D call TRBD2 (6 bases). The length of the CDR3 is 15 residues. Germline values: CDR1 SGDLS, CDR2 YYNGEE. Trimming stripped 0 bases from V and 1 base from J, with 8 bases between. The CDR3 coding sequence is TGTGCCAGCAGCGTAGCGGGAGAGTCCTACAATGAGCAGTTCTTC. Translating gives CASSVAGESYNEQFF.

This clonotype was detected ten times or more. The V and J genes are TRBV19 and TRBJ1-1, with TRBD1 identical over 7 bases. The CDR3 consists of 14 residues. Germline-derived CDR1 and CDR2 are LNHDA and SQIVND (reference sequence). V shed 4 bases and J 0 bases; nucleotides not matched to a gene: 2. The CDR3 region is CASSTDRVNTEAFF. The CDR3 bases are TGTGCCAGTAGTACCGACAGGGTGAACACTGAAGCTTTCTTT.

The rearrangement links TRBV27 to TRBJ2-7; 7 nucleotides align to TRBD2. CDR3 length equals 18 residues. In germline, CDR1 is MNHEY, CDR2 SMNVEV (reference sequence). After removal of 4 bases from V and 4 bases from J, the junction contained 19 bases not matched to a gene. CDR3 amino acids: CASSSRREIIDRQYEQYF. The CDR3 nucleotides are TGTGCCAGCAGTTCCCGGCGGGAGATTATTGATAGGCAGTACGAGCAGTACTTC.

Here the CDR3 DNA reads TGTGCCAGCAGTTCTTGGCAGGGTTTAGGGAACACTGAAGCTTTCTTT. This gives the protein CASSSWQGLGNTEAFF. The chain has TRBV6-5 and TRBJ1-1; weak D call: TRBD1 (5 bases). The CDR3 loop spans 16 amino acids. The V end was cut by 4 bases, the J end by 1 base, with 16 bases between. Germline V lookup: CDR1 MNHEY, CDR2 SVGAGI.

This clonotype showed up many times. V and J are TRBV11-2 and TRBJ2-2, with 7 bases that match TRBD1. Germline V gene sequence: CDR1 SGHAT, CDR2 FQNNGV. Trimming cost V 5 bases and J 2 bases; bases outside gene matches: 5. CDR3 length: 15 amino acids. DNA for the CDR3: TGTGCCAGCAGCACCGGGACAGTCAACACCGGGGAGCTGTTTTTT. Its translation is CASSTGTVNTGELFF.